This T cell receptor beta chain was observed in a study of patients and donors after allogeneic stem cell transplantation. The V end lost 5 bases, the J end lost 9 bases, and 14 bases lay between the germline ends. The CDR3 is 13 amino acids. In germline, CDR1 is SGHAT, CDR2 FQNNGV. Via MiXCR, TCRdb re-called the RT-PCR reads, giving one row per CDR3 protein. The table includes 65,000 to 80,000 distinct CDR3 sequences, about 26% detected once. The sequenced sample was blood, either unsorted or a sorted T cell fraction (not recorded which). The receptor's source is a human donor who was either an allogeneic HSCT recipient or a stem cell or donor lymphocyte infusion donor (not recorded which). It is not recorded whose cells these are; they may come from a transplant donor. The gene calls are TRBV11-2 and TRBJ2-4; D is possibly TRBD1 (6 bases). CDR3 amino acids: CASSLTQGSIQYF. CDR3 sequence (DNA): TGTGCCAGCAGCCTAACCCAGGGGAGCATTCAGTACTTC. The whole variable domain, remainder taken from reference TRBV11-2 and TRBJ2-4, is EAGVAQSPRYKIIEKRQSVAFWCNPISGHATLYWYQQILGQGPKLLIQFQNNGVVDDSQLPKDRFSAERLKGVDSTLKIQPAKLEDSAVYLCASSLTQGSIQYFGAGTRLSVL.